A selection of T cell receptor beta chains follows, all from one sample in a study of blood T cell repertoires in COVID-19. Clones were read by immunoSEQ multiplex PCR, and TCRdb kept only the in-frame ones, dropping some. The sample includes 100,000 to 150,000 clones, around 82% of them seen just once. The material sequenced was peripheral blood. These TCRs come from an elderly man with active or convalescent COVID-19. The CDR3 runs from the conserved cysteine through the conserved F or W. The D gene is left open where the match is weak. Size tells how often a clone was seen (once, few, many) or the class of an expanded clone, and some rows leave it out.

V gene	D gene	clone size	J gene	CDR3 DNA	CDR3 protein
TRBV18	TRBD1	-	TRBJ1-5	TGTGCCAGCTCACAAGGGACAGGGGGCTTGGGAGAGCCCCAGCATTTT	CASSQGTGGLGEPQHF
TRBV5-5	-	-	TRBJ2-2	TGTGCCAGCACCCCCTTGGAGACTAACACCGGGGAGCTGTTTTTT	CASTPLETNTGELFF
TRBV5-1	-	-	TRBJ2-3	TGCGCCAGCAGCTTGGCACCGGGGGGCGCAACAGATACGCAGTATTTT	CASSLAPGGATDTQYF
TRBV5-6	-	once	TRBJ1-1	TGTGCCAGCAGCTTGGGCAGGGTGACTGAAGCTTTCTTT	CASSLGRVTEAFF
TRBV15	TRBD1	-	TRBJ1-2	TGTGCCACCAGCACCCGGGACAGGGGCGTCTATGGCTACACCTTC	CATSTRDRGVYGYTF
TRBV6-6	-	-	TRBJ1-6	TGTGCCAGCAGTTACTACTCGGGGGTTTGGAATTCACCCCTCCACTTT	CASSYYSGVWNSPLHF
TRBV3-1/TRBV3-2	TRBD2	-	TRBJ2-5	TGTGCCAGCAGCCAAGATTTGGCGGGGGAGAAGACCCAGTACTTC	CASSQDLAGEKTQYF
TRBV6-5	TRBD1	-	TRBJ2-3	TGTGCCAGCAGCGGACAGGGGGGACCAGATACGCAGTATTTT	CASSGQGGPDTQYF
TRBV7-2	-	-	TRBJ2-7	TGTGCCAGCACCCTTCGTTACGAGCAGTACTTC	CASTLRYEQYF
TRBV7-9	TRBD2	-	TRBJ2-3	TGTGCCAGCAGCCCCGGCCTAGCGGGGGGGCGGGGCACAGATACGCAGTATTTT	CASSPGLAGGRGTDTQYF
TRBV7-9	-	-	TRBJ1-2	TGTGCCAGCAGCTTAGCGAGGGATGGCGGCTACACCTTC	CASSLARDGGYTF
TRBV11-2	TRBD1	-	TRBJ2-2	TGTGCCAGCAGCCGGAAACAGGGGATGGCCACCGGGGAGCTGTTTTTT	CASSRKQGMATGELFF
TRBV16	-	few	TRBJ1-1	TGTGCCAGCAGCCTCACCACAGCGGGGATCACTGAAGCTTTCTTT	CASSLTTAGITEAFF